This TCR beta chain is from a study of cytomegalovirus exposure and HLA in healthy donors. The CDR3 spans 15 residues. Germline CDR1 is LNHDA and CDR2 is SQIVND (reference sequence). The V and J ends lost 6 bases and 8 bases respectively, with 17 bases between them. PCR involved 60 Vbeta and 13 Jbeta primers. Only in-frame clones appear in the TCRdb table, and some are missing; sequencing was by immunoSEQ multiplex PCR. Of roughly 100,000 clones in the sample, over 75% were seen once. This clonotype was sampled from a man in his sixties in good health and CMV-seronegative. Sequenced material: PBMCs. The chain links TRBV19 to TRBJ1-6; D is unresolved. CDR3 DNA: TGTGCCAGTAGGAGTCGGGCCGGAGGAGATTCACCCCTCCACTTT. Translating it yields CASRSRAGGDSPLHF.